This is a list of T cell receptor beta chains from one sample in a study of T-cell reconstitution after alpha-beta-depleted transplantation in children. TCRdb itself ran the PCR reads through MiXCR, one entry per CDR3 protein. The sample yields some 300,000 distinct CDR3 sequences, 10% seen once. Sequenced here: PBMCs, sampled before TCRalphabeta/CD19-depleted stem cell transplant. The receptors were gathered from a boy under two years old with acute myeloid leukemia, due to receive a stem cell transplant. The CDR3 runs from the conserved cysteine through the conserved F or W.

j_call v_call cdr3_aa
TRBJ2-7 TRBV20-1 CSANVGLQGEQYF
TRBJ2-3 TRBV2 CASSSRQGTGTDTQYF
TRBJ2-7 TRBV29-1 CSVARLSYEQYF
TRBJ2-7 TRBV2 CASSGTTAQYF
TRBJ2-3 TRBV5-6 CASSWERQGLQTDTQYF
TRBJ2-5 TRBV20-1 CSASGTNIQETQYF
TRBJ2-1 TRBV7-2 CASSSGPGLPVNEQFF
TRBJ1-4 TRBV3-1 CASSHWGQGRGNEKLFF
TRBJ2-7 TRBV28 CASSPLGLAGDNYEQYF
TRBJ2-1 TRBV4-3 CASSHLYRGRINEQFF
TRBJ2-1 TRBV2 CAPNGASGASNEQFF
TRBJ2-1 TRBV11-2 CASSLDGGMGNEQFF
TRBJ2-7 TRBV5-1 CASSWDRGVNEQYF
TRBJ2-2 TRBV19 CASSTGIGSYTGELFF
TRBJ1-6 TRBV7-2 CASSANRGLNSPLHF
TRBJ2-1 TRBV20-1 CSADNPGLTNNEQFF
TRBJ2-7 TRBV20-1 CSARRGTSRYEQYF
TRBJ2-4 TRBV29-1 CSVEAGAKNIQYF
TRBJ2-5 TRBV5-1 CASSSGGNQETQYF
TRBJ2-3 TRBV20-1 CSASRGDRGTDTQYF
TRBJ1-2 TRBV5-1 CASSSSGRDYGYTF
TRBJ2-5 TRBV7-8 CASSLHREAGANQETQYF
TRBJ2-7 TRBV11-2 CASSLDPGLEQYF
TRBJ2-2 TRBV6-5 CASSYLVGVGELFF
TRBJ2-3 TRBV12-3/TRBV12-4 CASSFRGAIDTQYF
TRBJ2-1 TRBV15 CATSREERSSYNEQFF
TRBJ2-7 TRBV7-9 CASSLVIWGRVDEQYF
TRBJ2-7 TRBV7-7 CASSPDQGAYEQYF
TRBJ2-3 TRBV20-1 CSARDRGVGTDTQYF
TRBJ2-3 TRBV4-3 CASSQDITRELSDTQYF
TRBJ2-1 TRBV7-3 CASSSNPPRNEQFF
TRBJ2-3 TRBV28 CASSPWGSGGALTDTQYF
TRBJ1-2 TRBV28 CATHVNYGYTF
TRBJ2-3 TRBV7-8 CASSFPLAGGLDTQYF
TRBJ2-3 TRBV5-1 CASSLRTVDTQYF
TRBJ2-3 TRBV24-1 CATSDPGTSGFVDTQYF
TRBJ2-3 TRBV28 CASSSPAGYTTDTQYF
TRBJ2-1 TRBV12-5 CASAKGGTLHNEQFF
TRBJ2-6 TRBV12-5 CASGLALSGTDLSGANVLTF
TRBJ2-1 TRBV7-6 CASSPLLAGGPNEQFF
TRBJ2-3 TRBV4-1 CASSQERLAGATDTQYF
TRBJ1-1 TRBV4-2 CASSQARAQNTEAFF
TRBJ1-2 TRBV7-2 CASSLLRHGYTF
TRBJ1-2 TRBV5-1 CASSLESSYGYTF
TRBJ2-7 TRBV11-3 CASSLKKGPGKIYEQYF
TRBJ2-6 TRBV12-3/TRBV12-4 CASSLPISGANVLTF
TRBJ2-1 TRBV10-3 CAITSGALLVREQFF
TRBJ1-2 TRBV4-3 CASSQEPLQLGNYGYTF
TRBJ2-6 TRBV12-3/TRBV12-4 CASSLSGSIAYF
TRBJ2-1 TRBV12-3/TRBV12-4 CASSLVGTSLNEQFF
TRBJ1-6 TRBV20-1 CSAPTGTGDRSPLHF
TRBJ2-1 TRBV15 CATSRDHLNEQFF
TRBJ2-2 TRBV27 CASSPPMQVNTGELFF
TRBJ1-3 TRBV28 CASRYHTARNTIYF
TRBJ1-1 TRBV25-1 CASSEFSRAEAFF
TRBJ2-5 TRBV28 CASSSHFWVAELQETQYF
TRBJ1-5 TRBV10-3 CAISRDRSSNQPQHF
TRBJ2-7 TRBV5-6 CASGGGSSYEQYF
TRBJ2-5 TRBV7-7 CASSQTSAKETQYF